This T cell receptor (beta chain) was sequenced for a study of blood T cells in healthy people across ages. PBMCs were isolated at a quantity of at least 7 million per sample. A second 7 to 11 cycle PCR used barcoded and J-beta primers. Each sample yielded at least 2.5 million CDR3-containing paired-end reads. TCRdb independently ran MiXCR on the 5' RACE reads; one entry per CDR3 protein. The sample yields roughly 800,000 distinct CDR3 sequences, nearly 60% seen once. Study conclusions and caveats: Changes seen in expanded clonotypes were possibly confounded by donor CMV status left unknown.

In the case of this clonotype: What it binds is unknown.

Sequenced material: blood. This sequence originates from a man aged 25 to 40 in good health.

The CDR3 DNA reads TGTGCCAGCAGCTTACGCACGGGGGGAACGAACACTGAAGCTTTCTTT. Translating it yields CASSLRTGGTNTEAFF. This chain joins TRBV11-3 and TRBJ1-1; D is perhaps TRBD1 (5 bases). Per the germline V gene, CDR1 is SGHNT and CDR2 is YENEEA. Trimming shortened V by 2 bases and J by 1 base, and 14 bases separated the two germline ends. The CDR3 length is 16 residues.